Following are 10 T cell receptor beta chains from one sample sequenced in a study of breast tumors, draining lymph nodes, adjacent tissues. Samples came from axillary lymph nodes draining the breast cancer. From the multiplex PCR reads, TCRdb called clonotypes with MiXCR, one entry per CDR3 protein. The sample yields about 180,000 distinct CDR3 sequences, approximately 33% seen once. Input material: axillary lymph node tissue. The receptors come from a female donor with breast cancer. Some clones in this sample may be carry-over from other donors' samples.

The chain couples TRBV9 to TRBJ1-6; maybe TRBD1 (6 bases). Germline CDR1 SGDLS, CDR2 YYNGEE. V was clipped by 0 bases and J by 7 bases, with 14 bases between them. The CDR3 extends over 16 amino acids. This chain's CDR3 is CASSVGSGGWNSPLHF. The CDR3 bases are TGTGCCAGCAGCGTAGGGTCCGGGGGCTGGAATTCACCCCTCCACTTT.

As for this clonotype: With a much larger clone just one base away, this may be a read error. The chain uses TRBV11-3 and TRBJ1-2, with 9 nucleotides matching TRBD1. The germline V gene encodes CDR1 SGHNT and CDR2 YENEEA. The CDR3 contains 16 residues. J lost 7 bases, V lost 2 bases, and 11 bases had no gene match. The CDR3 sequence: CASSLSPGTGMCGYTF. CDR3 DNA sequence: TGTGCCAGCAGCTTAAGCCCTGGGACAGGGATGTGTGGCTACACCTTC.

This clonotype appeared once. The J gene is TRBJ2-7, the V gene TRBV20-1; the match to TRBD2 covers 8 bases. Unmatched junction bases numbered 7, after V lost 1 base and J lost 2 bases. CDR1 and CDR2 from the germline V gene are DFQATT and SNEGSKA (reference sequence). The CDR3 spans 15 residues. The CDR3 region is CSARASTGLAYEQYF. The CDR3 nucleotides are TGCAGTGCTAGAGCTTCGACGGGACTAGCCTACGAGCAGTACTTC.

At least ten counts were recorded for this clonotype. J is TRBJ1-5 and V is TRBV6-1; no clear D. Trimming cost V 1 base and J 9 bases, with 16 bases left between them. Germline V gene sequence: CDR1 MNHNS, CDR2 SASEGT. The CDR3 has 15 amino acids. Here the CDR3 DNA reads TGTGCCAGCAGTGAAGTGCCGGCCGGATCGAGGCCCCAGCATTTT. Protein product: CASSEVPAGSRPQHF.

This clonotype was seen only a few times. The rearrangement joins TRBV18 to TRBJ1-4; D gene unclear. V was cut by 3 bases and J by 4 bases, with 12 bases left in between. This CDR3 contains 15 residues. Germline-derived CDR1 and CDR2 are KGHSH and LQKENI. In DNA, the CDR3 is TGTGCCAGCTCACCTATTCGGGGTCATAATGAAAAACTGTTTTTT. It encodes CASSPIRGHNEKLFF.

The chain recombines TRBV3-1 with TRBJ2-6; D is possibly TRBD1 or TRBD2 (5 bases each). Trimming removed 6 bases from V and 0 bases from J, with 12 bases in between. This CDR3 contains 16 residues. Germline values: CDR1 LGHDT, CDR2 YNNKEL (reference sequence). CDR3 amino acids: CASSKRGTSGANVLTF. The CDR3 nucleotides are TGTGCCAGCAGTAAGAGGGGTACCTCTGGGGCCAACGTCCTGACTTTC.

The table lists this clonotype with many counts. V is TRBV6-5 and J is TRBJ1-3; D is unresolved. Trimming pared 0 bases from V and 0 bases from J, leaving 6 bases between. The CDR3 length is 15 residues. Germline CDR1 MNHEY, CDR2 SVGAGI. The CDR3 bases are TGTGCCAGCAGTTACTCGGGATCCTCTGGAAACACCATATATTTT. This encodes CASSYSGSSGNTIYF.

The chain uses TRBV29-1 and TRBJ1-2; D not certain. Germline V gene sequence: CDR1 SQVTM, CDR2 ANQGSEA. Trimming pared 7 bases from V and 2 bases from J, leaving 23 bases between. The CDR3 length is 16 residues. CDR3 protein: CSAPDPRGPVNYGYTF. CDR3 DNA: TGCAGCGCCCCGGACCCCCGAGGGCCCGTAAACTATGGCTACACCTTC.

This clonotype was detected many times. The J gene is TRBJ2-5, the V gene TRBV5-8; the match to TRBD1 covers 7 bases. Losses at the gene ends were 0 bases for V and 2 bases for J; bases not matched to a gene: 4. Per germline, CDR1 SGHTS and CDR2 YDEGEE. The CDR3 covers 15 residues. CDR3: CASSLGGTDQETQYF. The CDR3 DNA follows: TGTGCCAGCAGCTTGGGAGGGACAGATCAAGAGACCCAGTACTTC.

Only a few counts were recorded for this clonotype. This may arise from a read error, as a much more abundant clone is one base away. The rearrangement joins TRBV5-1 to TRBJ2-7; a possible D gene is TRBD1 (6 bases). CDR3 length: 14 residues. Germline V gene lookup returns CDR1 SGHRS and CDR2 YFSETQ. The chain's CDR3 is CASSYGDISYERYF. The DNA for the CDR3 is TGCGCCAGCAGCTACGGGGACATTTCCTACGAGCGGTACTTC.